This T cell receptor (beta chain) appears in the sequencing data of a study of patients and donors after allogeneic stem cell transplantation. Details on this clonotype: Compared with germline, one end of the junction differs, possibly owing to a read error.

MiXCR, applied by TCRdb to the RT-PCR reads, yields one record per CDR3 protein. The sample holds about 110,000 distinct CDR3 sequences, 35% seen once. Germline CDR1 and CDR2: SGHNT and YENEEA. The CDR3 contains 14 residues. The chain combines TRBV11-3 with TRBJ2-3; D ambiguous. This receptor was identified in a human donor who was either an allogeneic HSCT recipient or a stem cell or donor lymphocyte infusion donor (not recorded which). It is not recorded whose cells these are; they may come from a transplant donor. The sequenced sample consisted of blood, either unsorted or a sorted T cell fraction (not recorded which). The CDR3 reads CAGSLRYTGDTQYF. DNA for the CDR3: TGTGCCGGCAGCTTACGTTACACGGGAGATACGCAGTATTTT.